This T cell receptor (beta chain) was captured in a study of blood T cell repertoires in COVID-19 (dated by TCRdb to 2019 to 2021). About the investigation overall: Collaborator samples came from the United States, Italy and Spain and covered acute and convalescent phases of COVID-19. The material from the prospective study consisted of cDNA or gDNA derived from T cells, B-cell-depleted T cells, or PBMCs. Subjects who had been exposed to COVID-19, were actively infected with it, or had recovered from it provided the deeply sampled blood TCRbeta repertoires that made up the dataset. The repertoires were released in a freely available public database intended as a resource for research on the immune response to SARS-CoV-2. Samples came from the ongoing ImmuneRACE study (first 160 participants) plus 1,254 subjects from 6 global collaborators. Sample metadata almost always included a de-identified subject ID, COVID-19 status, age in years and sex. Where available, HLA class I and class II types were obtained from metadata supplied by the sample provider rather than from assay-based typing. Summary of the overall study and its limitations: The amount of clinical and demographic metadata varied by source and participant and was provided uncurated.

Participants in the prospective study were aged roughly 18 to 95 years, lived in 24 United States geographic areas, and enrolled through a virtual design. In the prospective study, participants were assigned to cohorts based on the clinical history participants reported in a screening survey and a study questionnaire. ImmuneRACE Cohort 3 recovered participants were defined by two consecutive negative NP/OP PCR tests, healthcare professional clearance, or symptom resolution. In the prospective study, whole blood, serum and a nasopharyngeal or oropharyngeal swab were collected from each participant by mobile phlebotomists. Participants in the prospective study had the option to provide additional blood draws and questionnaires over an approximately 2-month period. Blood samples from the prospective study were shipped frozen or at room temperature prior to DNA extraction. The immunoSEQ Assay, a bias-controlled multiplex PCR, was used to amplify TCRbeta CDR3 regions from genomic DNA. Per the authors' processing: Within the assay, amplification of reference gene primers was used to estimate how many nucleated cells each sample contained. Sequence reads were collapsed and filtered to measure the absolute abundance of every unique TCRbeta CDR3 rearrangement. For each sample, productive Simpson clonality was calculated as the square root of Simpson's diversity index across productive rearrangements. The table comes from immuneACCESS by way of TCRdb, which keeps in-frame sequences with V and J called. Part of the clones is missing from these tables; in studies checked, under half for an unresolved V gene and the rest for unknown reasons. D and trimming come from the DNA, and the V and J calls and clone size come from that table. The sample contains approximately 220,000 clones, roughly nine tenths of them found a single time. The ten most abundant clones make up around 2.7% of the sample.

Reading the germline V gene (reference sequence) gives CDR1 SEHNR and CDR2 FQNEAQ. The junction carries 11 bases between V and J, which are trimmed by 1 base and 11 bases respectively. The CDR3 measures 12 amino acids from cysteine to phenylalanine. Solely the CDR3 DNA is kept, with 36 bases framed from the first base. As regards this clone: Its target antigen remains unknown. The record has no base qualities; no much larger clone is one base away.

The sequence joins TRBV7-9 to TRBJ1-1; TRBD1 is perhaps the D gene, given 5 matching bases. Sequences were obtained from PBMCs or T cells enriched from blood (not recorded which). The receptor comes from a woman in her twenties or thirties who had recovered from COVID-19. The DNA sequence is given as TGTGCCAGCAGCTTAGGGGGCTTTTCGGCTTTCTTT. The translation is CASSLGGFSAFF.